A single sample is the source of the 9 T cell receptor beta chains below, sequenced in a study of CD8+ T cells in alopecia areata. RNA, once extracted, was reverse transcribed into cDNA for use as the sequencing template. Generated by immunoSEQ multiplex PCR, the TCRdb table keeps only in-frame clones and is missing some. The sample contains around 160,000 clones, 45% to 60% of which appear only once. The material sequenced was CD4+ T cells sorted from blood. The receptors stem from a human donor with alopecia areata.

The genes are TRBV5-4 and TRBJ2-1, with 9 bases that match TRBD2. V lost 0 bases, J lost 7 bases, and 11 bases stayed unmatched. This CDR3 region has 17 residues. Germline assignment: CDR1 SGHNT and CDR2 YYREEE (reference sequence). CDR3 protein: CASSLADSGSFRNEQFF. The CDR3 DNA is TGTGCCAGCAGCTTGGCCGATAGCGGGAGCTTTAGGAATGAGCAGTTCTTC.

Written as DNA, the CDR3 is TGTGCCAGCAGCACCTCCATGAACACTGAAGCTTTCTTT. It translates to CASSTSMNTEAFF. This chain uses TRBV4-2 with TRBJ1-1; D is unresolved. This CDR3 spans 13 amino acids. Germline CDR1 is LGHNA and CDR2 is YNFKEQ. Deletions cut 5 bases from V and 0 bases from J, with 7 bases between.

V usage is TRBV29-1 and J usage is TRBJ1-2, with TRBD1 matching over 9 bases. Germline V gives CDR1 SQVTM, CDR2 ANQGSEA. This CDR3 is 13 amino acids long. J gave up 8 bases and V 2 bases, and 6 bases lay outside the gene matches. The CDR3 DNA reads as TGCAGCGTTGAAAGGGGACAGGGAGGGGGCTACACCTTC. It codes for CSVERGQGGGYTF.

The chain recombines TRBV29-1 with TRBJ2-2; D is uncertain. The CDR3 runs to 11 residues. Trimming took 7 bases from V and 6 from J, leaving 9 bases between them. CDR1 and CDR2 from the germline V gene are SQVTM and ANQGSEA. The DNA of the CDR3 is TGCAGCGGGTGGAGCGCCGGGGAGCTGTTTTTT. It is translated as CSGWSAGELFF.

The J gene is TRBJ2-6, the V gene TRBV9; D remains unclear. V lost 4 bases and J lost 2, with 19 bases in between. The CDR3 loop spans 18 amino acids. The germline CDR1 and CDR2 sequences are SGDLS and YYNGEE. The CDR3 sequence is CASSSDLRSGAGANVLTF. The CDR3 DNA is TGTGCCAGCAGCTCCGACCTACGTTCTGGGGCTGGGGCCAACGTCCTGACTTTC.

There are a few counts of this clone. This chain uses TRBV30 with TRBJ1-2; D is possibly TRBD1 (6 bases). V lost 1 base and J lost 4, with 10 bases in between. Per the germline V gene, CDR1 is GTSNPN and CDR2 is SVGIG (reference sequence). CDR3 length: 13 amino acids. CDR3 region: CAWSDPRGYGYTF. The CDR3 DNA follows: TGTGCCTGGAGTGACCCCAGGGGCTATGGCTACACCTTC.

V and J are TRBV2 and TRBJ2-1; the D gene is possibly TRBD2 (5 bases). CDR3 length equals 13 residues. Germline CDR1 reads SNHLY; CDR2 reads FYNNEI. V gave up 8 bases and J gave up 0 bases, with 8 bases separating them. The CDR3: CASLRDSYNEQFF. The CDR3 DNA follows: TGTGCCAGCCTCCGGGACTCCTACAATGAGCAGTTCTTC.

The chain carries TRBV6-6 and TRBJ1-1; D is possibly TRBD1 (5 bases). The CDR3 sequence is 15 residues long. The germline V and J ends were trimmed by 0 bases and 5 bases, with 13 bases remaining between them. Germline CDR1 reads MNHNY; CDR2 reads SVGAGI (reference sequence). The CDR3 region has the DNA TGTGCCAGCAGTTACTCGGCAGGGAGTTCAACTGAAGCTTTCTTT. It codes for CASSYSAGSSTEAFF.

V is TRBV30 and J is TRBJ2-7; a possible D gene is TRBD1 (5 bases). The CDR3 is 13 amino acids. Deletions cut 0 bases from V and 3 bases from J, with 9 bases between. Germline loops: CDR1 GTSNPN, CDR2 SVGIG (reference sequence). CDR3 DNA sequence: TGTGCCTGGAGTGTAGGGCAGGGCTACGAGCAGTACTTC. Amino acid sequence: CAWSVGQGYEQYF.